This T cell receptor beta chain was sequenced in a study of regulatory T cells in long-lasting Graves disease. Study details: Graves' cases, newly diagnosed, had used antithyroid drugs under 3 months. Overall study results and limits: Lower TCR diversity was seen in persistent Graves' patients than in newly diagnosed ones. Persistent cases favored TRBV28, TRBJ1-2 and TRBJ2-5.

With iRepertoire HTBI primers and Arm-PCR of CDR3 regions, TCR beta libraries were built. TCRdb re-derived calls from the multiplex PCR reads in MiXCR, one entry per CDR3 protein. The table lists hundreds of thousands of distinct CDR3 sequences, 16% of them singletons. In its sample, this clonotype was seen many times. Its matching antigen is unknown. The germline gives CDR1 SGHTA, CDR2 FQGTGA. The germline V and J ends were trimmed by 2 bases and 4 bases, with 11 bases remaining between them. The CDR3 runs to 14 residues. Time point described: newly diagnosed GD, antithyroid drugs for less than 3 months. PBMCs were the source of the RNA used for TCR sequencing. The same specimen was also included in a second study, on T cells in Graves' hyperthyroidism and ophthalmopathy.

This sample comprised peripheral blood mononuclear cells (PBMCs), obtained at new diagnosis, from a patient treated with antithyroid drugs. V and J are TRBV7-3 and TRBJ1-2, with D perhaps matching TRBD1 (5 bases). This sequence was found in a man aged 18 to 30 with Graves disease. CDR3 sequence (DNA): TGTGCCAGCAGCTTAGGGGGTAGTCGCTATGGCTACACCTTC. It encodes CASSLGGSRYGYTF.